This is a list of T cell receptor beta chains from one sample in a study of T cell responses to AZD1222 COVID-19 vaccine. The method was immunoSEQ multiplex PCR; TCRdb's version includes in-frame clones alone and lacks a portion of them. Here the sample spans 120,000 or so clones, about 90% being singletons. Material: peripheral blood, obtained on day 0 of AZD1222 vaccination. All receptors derive from an adult in good health. Each CDR3 is given without its conserved first and last residue. D genes are given only for firm matches.

ASRGGSNEQF	.	TRBV19
ASSMGIPYNEQF	.	TRBV19
ASSVVTRETQY	.	TRBV5-1
ASSFGAGVKDGELF	TRBD2	TRBV7-3
ASRSVNTEAF	.	TRBV27
ASSVQGSYNEQF	.	TRBV9
ASSTSEIPLGKLF	.	TRBV28
ASSPTSHGYT	.	TRBV7-8
ASSLDRGGQPQH	TRBD1	TRBV7-9
ASSPQGGYYNEQF	TRBD2	TRBV5-1
ASSLFSSTNTGELF	.	TRBV27
ASSHVGSGNTIY	.	TRBV19
ASSMQAGNEKLF	.	TRBV19
ASSPSVTEAF	.	TRBV18
ASSHGGDDGYT	.	TRBV4-1
ASSEHGTGGANTEAF	TRBD1	TRBV28
ASSLASVPPNEKLF	.	TRBV5-4
ASSFRQGGEQF	.	TRBV5-6
ASSDQGNYGYT	.	TRBV7-9
ASSAQGQGGNTEAF	TRBD1	TRBV9
ASSLGPGVDGYT	.	TRBV7-9
ASSHRELGGGNSPLH	.	TRBV3-1/TRBV3-2
ASSAGTGGSTDTQY	TRBD1	TRBV10-1
ASSPTGNNEKLF	TRBD1	TRBV18
ASRDINYGYT	.	TRBV6-5
AWSVVRWDGYT	.	TRBV30
ASSLVQGGYT	.	TRBV5-1
ASSLVVAGELF	.	TRBV7-8
ASSFLVDQPQH	.	TRBV7-8
ASSTGTGGGNEQF	TRBD1	TRBV19
ASSPPSTMNTEAF	.	TRBV18
ASINSTGYSGNTIY	.	TRBV7-9
ASRGEPWVNTEAF	.	TRBV6-4
ASSPQFGGNEQF	.	TRBV19
ASSPRRAGSYEQY	.	TRBV28
ASSNIGPRQQAF	.	TRBV11-2
ASSSSSSGNTIY	.	TRBV7-2
ASSLPFREGHSYEQY	TRBD2	TRBV13
ASSLTGDYGYT	.	TRBV7-9
ASSISAYEQY	.	TRBV11-2
ASSFTGLTGELF	.	TRBV27
ASSVAPDPRTYEQY	.	TRBV9
ASSRGRGYT	.	TRBV12-3/TRBV12-4
ASRDDGGPDEQY	.	TRBV5-1
ASSKGSWEAF	.	TRBV6-2/TRBV6-3
ASSQEGAGSQPQH	TRBD1	TRBV4-1
ATRQNYGYT	.	TRBV6-5